This T cell receptor (beta chain) appears in the sequencing data of a study of blood T cell repertoires in COVID-19. Germline CDR1 MNHEY, CDR2 SMNVEV (reference sequence). V was shortened by 6 bases and J by 2 bases, with 10 bases between the two germline ends. This CDR3 spans 13 amino acids. Sequencing was performed with immunoSEQ multiplex PCR; in TCRdb, only in-frame clones are kept and a portion is missing. In the table there are over 40,000 clones, approximately 90% of which are singletons. This clonotype was obtained from a human donor in a cohort sampled during active COVID-19. V and J are TRBV27 and TRBJ1-2, with D perhaps TRBD1 (5 bases). Sequencing was done on a sample of peripheral blood. The CDR3: CASRGALNYGYTF. The CDR3 coding sequence is TGTGCCAGCAGAGGGGCTTTAAACTATGGCTACACCTTC.